The 28 T cell receptor beta chains given below trace back to one sample, sequenced in a study of cytomegalovirus exposure and HLA in healthy donors. With 60 Vbeta and 13 Jbeta primers, the PCR was carried out. Assay used: immunoSEQ multiplex PCR; TCRdb lists only in-frame clones, some missing. The sample lists tens of thousands of clones; 60% to 75% were seen once. Sequencing used PBMCs. The source is a man aged 40-50 years in good health and CMV-seropositive.

The rearrangement uses TRBV7-9 and TRBJ2-7; 7 bases map to TRBD1. The germline V gene encodes CDR1 SEHNR and CDR2 FQNEAQ (reference sequence). V lost 0 bases and J lost 5; bases outside the gene matches: 4. The length of the CDR3 is 14 residues. CDR3 amino acids: CASSLAGTAHEQYF. In DNA, the CDR3 is TGTGCCAGCAGCTTAGCTGGGACAGCCCACGAGCAGTACTTC.

The chain carries TRBV7-8 and TRBJ1-3; TRBD1 agrees at 8 bases. Trimming took 1 base from V and 4 from J; bases not matched to a gene: 6. The CDR3 is 16 amino acids. The germline V gene encodes CDR1 SGHVS and CDR2 FQNEAQ. The CDR3 region is CASSLVRGDRGNTIYF. The CDR3, as DNA: TGTGCCAGCAGCTTAGTTAGGGGGGACAGGGGAAACACCATATATTTT.

This clone has only a few counts. This chain links TRBV11-2 with TRBJ2-7, with D possibly matching TRBD1 (5 bases). Germline V CDR1 and CDR2: SGHAT, FQNNGV. This CDR3 has 14 amino acids. Trimming pared 0 bases from V and 9 bases from J, leaving 15 bases between. In DNA, the CDR3 is TGTGCCAGCAGCTTAGATCTTGGGGCAGAAAGGCAGTACTTC. It is translated as CASSLDLGAERQYF.

This clone was found a few times. V gene TRBV4-1 combines with J gene TRBJ1-1; maybe TRBD1 (6 bases). Germline V gene sequence: CDR1 MGHRA, CDR2 YSYEKL. Between the trimmed V and J ends, which lost 2 bases and 3 bases, there was a span of 10 bases. The CDR3 extends over 14 amino acids. For the CDR3, the DNA is TGCGCCAGCAGCCAACAGACAGGTGACACTGAAGCTTTCTTT. It is translated as CASSQQTGDTEAFF.

The gene calls are TRBV30 and TRBJ2-7; TRBD2 matches 8 bases. The CDR3 totals 13 residues. The V gene end was trimmed by 2 bases and the J gene end by 7 bases; junction bases not matched to a gene: 7. CDR1 and CDR2 from the germline V gene are GTSNPN and SVGIG (reference sequence). CDR3 loop: CAWSPGGAREQYF. CDR3 bases: TGTGCCTGGAGTCCCGGGGGGGCGCGGGAGCAGTACTTC.

This chain links TRBV21-1 with TRBJ2-7; the DNA was not used to check the table's D call, TRBD2. TRBV21-1 corresponds to a pseudogene. The CDR3 contains 14 residues. CDR3 nucleotides: TGTGCCAGCAGGAGGTTTTCTCCCTCCTACGAGCAGTACTTC. Amino acids: CASRRFSPSYEQYF.

The chain joins TRBV25-1 to TRBJ2-3; 7 nucleotides align to TRBD2. Germline lookup yields CDR1 MGHDK and CDR2 SYGVNS. The CDR3 runs to 14 residues. V gave up 4 bases and J gave up 2 bases; unmatched junction bases: 3. CDR3: CASSAGGDTDTQYF. The CDR3 DNA reads TGTGCCAGCAGTGCGGGGGGAGACACAGATACGCAGTATTTT.

The CDR3 loop reads CASGSLSGGTNEQFF. The CDR3 nucleotides read TGCGCCAGCGGCAGTCTAAGCGGGGGCACGAATGAGCAGTTCTTC. This chain connects TRBV5-1 to TRBJ2-1, with 8 positions matching TRBD2. This CDR3 has 15 residues. Germline CDR1 is SGHRS and CDR2 is YFSETQ. V shed 7 bases and J 7 bases; nucleotides not matched to a gene: 13.

The rearrangement uses TRBV7-2 and TRBJ1-6, with 8 bases lining up with TRBD1. CDR3 length: 14 amino acids. CDR1 and CDR2 from the germline V gene are SGHTA and FQGNSA. The J segment lost 12 bases and the V segment lost 3 bases, leaving 7 bases of the junction unmatched. The CDR3 bases are TGTGCCAGCAGCTTCACAGGGGGTAAGGAACCCCTCCACTTT. It is translated as CASSFTGGKEPLHF.

The chain joins TRBV6-4 to TRBJ2-1; D not resolved. Deletions cut 2 bases from V and 13 bases from J, with 9 bases between. Germline CDR1 reads MRHNA; CDR2 reads SNTAGT. There are 11 residues in the CDR3. The CDR3 sequence: CASSDRTRQFF. CDR3 nucleotides: TGTGCCAGCAGTGACCGTACTCGACAGTTCTTC.

Concerning this clone: Other DNA sequences in the same sample also yield this CDR3. The J gene is TRBJ1-1, the V gene TRBV5-1; possibly TRBD1 for D (5 bases). The CDR3 totals 14 residues. The V gene's germline CDR1 is SGHRS and CDR2 YFSETQ. The V gene lost 0 bases and the J gene lost 4 bases, with 10 bases spanning the gap. In DNA form, the CDR3 reads TGCGCCAGCAGCTTGGGTCAGGGTGGCACTGAAGCTTTCTTT. Amino acid sequence: CASSLGQGGTEAFF.

The rearrangement links TRBV28 to TRBJ2-1, with 7 bases fitting TRBD1. CDR3 length: 14 amino acids. Trimming at V came to 7 bases and at J to 2 bases, leaving 5 bases not matched to a gene. The germline CDR1 and CDR2 sequences are MDHEN and SYDVKM. CDR3 protein: CASNLQGTYNEQFF. For the CDR3, the DNA is TGTGCCAGCAACCTACAGGGGACCTACAATGAGCAGTTCTTC.

The chain recombines TRBV7-2 with TRBJ1-6, with 10 bases aligning to TRBD1. This CDR3 has 15 amino acids. CDR1 is SGHTA, CDR2 FQGNSA, per germline. The trim removed 2 bases at V and 10 bases at J, leaving 5 bases unmatched. CDR3 residues: CASSLRTGGRSPLHF. In DNA form, the CDR3 reads TGTGCCAGCAGCTTACGGACAGGGGGACGGTCACCCCTCCACTTT. The full variable domain, with the rest looked up from reference TRBV7-2 and TRBJ1-6, is GAGVSQSPSNKVTEKGKDVELRCDPISGHTALYWYRQSLGQGLEFLIYFQGNSAPDKSGLPSDRFSAERTGGSVSTLTIQRTQQEDSAVYLCASSLRTGGRSPLHFGNGTRLTVT.

The gene calls are TRBV7-2 and TRBJ2-2, with D possibly being TRBD2 (5 bases). V was pared by 2 bases and J by 6 bases, with 10 bases between. This CDR3 contains 14 residues. The germline gives CDR1 SGHTA, CDR2 FQGNSA. The CDR3 reads CASSLLGLPGELFF. The CDR3 DNA reads as TGTGCCAGCAGCTTACTCGGACTCCCCGGGGAGCTGTTTTTT. The entire variable domain, with the rest obtained from reference TRBV7-2 and TRBJ2-2, is as follows: GAGVSQSPSNKVTEKGKDVELRCDPISGHTALYWYRQSLGQGLEFLIYFQGNSAPDKSGLPSDRFSAERTGGSVSTLTIQRTQQEDSAVYLCASSLLGLPGELFFGEGSRLTVL.

The chain has TRBV5-1 and TRBJ1-4; 7 bases are a match to TRBD1. Germline V CDR1 and CDR2: SGHRS, YFSETQ. V shed 5 bases, J shed 4 bases, and the junction held 8 bases outside the gene matches. The CDR3 sequence is 15 residues long. CDR3 sequence (DNA): TGCGCCAGCAGTCTCACGGGACAGATTAATGAAAAACTGTTTTTT. The encoded protein is CASSLTGQINEKLFF. The full variable domain, in which reference TRBV5-1 and TRBJ1-4 provide the parts outside the CDR3, is KAGVTQTPRYLIKTRGQQVTLSCSPISGHRSVSWYQQTPGQGLQFLFEYFSETQRNKGNFPGRFSGRQFSNSRSEMNVSTLELGDSALYLCASSLTGQINEKLFFGSGTQLSVL.

This clone was seen only once. V is TRBV5-1 and J is TRBJ2-7; D is undetermined. The CDR3 sequence is 11 residues long. V was clipped by 4 bases and J by 3 bases, with 5 bases between them. Germline CDR1 SGHRS, CDR2 YFSETQ. The CDR3 coding sequence is TGCGCCAGCAGCAGCGACTACGAGCAGTACTTC. Its protein product is CASSSDYEQYF. The variable domain in full, completed from reference TRBV5-1 and TRBJ2-7, reads KAGVTQTPRYLIKTRGQQVTLSCSPISGHRSVSWYQQTPGQGLQFLFEYFSETQRNKGNFPGRFSGRQFSNSRSEMNVSTLELGDSALYLCASSSDYEQYFGPGTRLTVT.

This clone was observed a single time. The chain carries TRBV7-3 and TRBJ2-2; a weak D match, TRBD1 (6 bases). Germline V gives CDR1 SGHTA, CDR2 FQGTGA. This CDR3 comprises 16 residues. Trimming shortened V by 5 bases and J by 5 bases, and 18 bases separated the two germline ends. The DNA of the CDR3 is TGTGCCAGCAGCGCTAACAGGGTAGTTTCGACCGGGGAGCTGTTTTTT. Its protein is CASSANRVVSTGELFF.

The chain has TRBV30 and TRBJ2-5; D ambiguous. V shed 0 bases and J shed 4 bases, with 9 bases lying between them. Looked up from germline, CDR1 is GTSNPN and CDR2 is SVGIG (reference sequence). This CDR3 region has 13 residues. CDR3 in amino acids: CAWSVEDPETQYF. The DNA for the CDR3 is TGTGCCTGGAGTGTCGAGGATCCAGAGACCCAGTACTTC.

This clone was detected only once. V and J are TRBV7-3 and TRBJ2-3; perhaps TRBD1 as D (5 bases). This CDR3 is 14 amino acids long. Germline-derived CDR1 and CDR2 are SGHTA and FQGTGA. V lost 2 bases and J lost 1, with 7 bases in between. CDR3 sequence reads: CASSLLGGTDTQYF. In DNA, the CDR3 is TGTGCCAGCAGCTTACTAGGGGGCACAGATACGCAGTATTTT.

The CDR3 is CASSDQGTYGYTF. CDR3 bases: TGTGCCAGCAGTGATCAGGGGACCTATGGCTACACCTTC. The chain links TRBV6-1 to TRBJ1-2; possibly TRBD1 for D (6 bases). The germline gives CDR1 MNHNS, CDR2 SASEGT. There are 13 residues in the CDR3. Trimming cost V 3 bases and J 4 bases, with 9 bases left between them.

The gene calls are TRBV7-9 and TRBJ2-2; D possibly corresponds to TRBD2 (5 bases). V was trimmed by 7 bases and J by 5 bases, leaving 14 bases between them. CDR3 size: 14 residues. Germline CDR1 is SEHNR and CDR2 is FQNEAQ (reference sequence). The CDR3 is CASILVEGTGELFF. CDR3 coding DNA: TGTGCCAGCATCCTGGTCGAGGGTACCGGGGAGCTGTTTTTT.

Only a few counts were recorded for this clone. The V gene is TRBV19, the J gene TRBJ1-5; D not certain. V was cut by 5 bases and J by 4 bases, with 18 bases left in between. The germline V gene has CDR1 LNHDA and CDR2 SQIVND (reference sequence). The CDR3 has 16 residues. DNA for the CDR3: TGTGCCAGTAGTCCATCCGCCCTAGGCGGGAATCAGCCCCAGCATTTT. It specifies CASSPSALGGNQPQHF.

This chain joins TRBV12-2 and TRBJ1-4. TRBV12-2 is a listed pseudogene. The CDR3 totals 17 residues. The chain's CDR3 is CASRLAYQEALSAKLFF. Here the CDR3 DNA reads TGTGCAAGTCGCTTAGCATATCAGGAGGCCCTTTCTGCAAAACTGTTTTTT.

The chain joins TRBV30 to TRBJ2-6, with TRBD1 as a possible D gene (5 bases). CDR1 is GTSNPN and CDR2 is SVGIG in the germline V gene (reference sequence). Trimming cost V 3 bases and J 2 bases, with 8 bases left between them. This CDR3 spans 14 amino acids. Here the CDR3 reads CAWRETAGANVLTF. The CDR3 nucleotides are TGTGCCTGGAGAGAGACAGCTGGGGCCAACGTCCTGACTTTC.

J is TRBJ2-7 and V is TRBV4-3, with D possibly matching TRBD1 (5 bases). The CDR3 runs to 15 residues. Trimming left V 1 base short and J 3 bases short, with 13 bases between. Germline V gene data show CDR1 as LGHNA and CDR2 as YSLEER. The CDR3: CASSQVLNRIYEQYF. The CDR3 DNA reads TGCGCCAGCAGCCAAGTCTTGAACAGGATCTACGAGCAGTACTTC.

The chain links TRBV6-6 to TRBJ2-2; the D is unclear. The germline CDR1 and CDR2 sequences are MNHNY and SVGAGI (reference sequence). This CDR3 spans 14 amino acids. V lost 2 bases and J lost 3, with 7 bases in between. The DNA of the CDR3 is TGTGCCAGCAGTTACGTCCAGGACACCGGGGAGCTGTTTTTT. Its protein is CASSYVQDTGELFF.

This clone was observed a single time. This sequence joins TRBV9 and TRBJ2-5; 12 bases map to TRBD2. Germline CDR1 SGDLS, CDR2 YYNGEE. The CDR3 is made up of 19 amino acids. The V segment lost 0 bases and the J segment 5 bases; nucleotides outside the gene matches: 14. The CDR3 bases are TGTGCCAGCAGCGTAGGCCCCCTTCTAGCGGGGGGGCTTGGGGAGACCCAGTACTTC. Its protein is CASSVGPLLAGGLGETQYF.

The chain is built from TRBV5-6 and TRBJ2-3; 9 bases are a match to TRBD1. The CDR3 loop spans 14 amino acids. The J segment lost 3 bases and the V segment lost 3 bases, leaving 2 bases of the junction unmatched. Germline values: CDR1 SGHDT, CDR2 YYEEEE. Written as DNA, the CDR3 is TGTGCCAGCAGCTGGGGACAGGGTACAGATACGCAGTATTTT. This codes for CASSWGQGTDTQYF.